The sample holds one count of the clone carrying this T cell receptor (beta chain). Its antigen is as yet unknown. Isolated RNA was reverse transcribed in full, so expressed TCRB transcripts were sequenced. TCRdb's table, derived via immunoSEQ multiplex PCR, lists solely in-frame clones and lacks some. The sample contains about 28,000 clones, almost 65% of which appear only once. Germline V CDR1 and CDR2: SGDLS, YYNGEE. V was pared by 0 bases and J by 2 bases, with 6 bases between. The CDR3 sequence is 14 residues long. This sample is drawn from a study of beta chain features in type 1 diabetes. Study in general: Patients were similar to healthy donors in age and gender (as well as in cell yields). The study examined about 100,000,000 sorted cells across all samples. Study-wide points: All four CD4+ subsets from Type 1 diabetes patients carried moderately but significantly shorter TCRB CDR3s.

The receptor comes from a woman aged 30 to 39 with type 1 diabetes. The chain combines TRBV9 with TRBJ1-3, with D possibly TRBD1 on 6 matching bases. The specimen sequenced was Tregs from blood. The CDR3 nucleotides read TGTGCCAGCAGCGTAGGGGGGCCTGGAAACACCATATATTTT. It encodes CASSVGGPGNTIYF.